The clone carrying this T cell receptor beta chain came up a few times. As yet, its antigen is unknown. Approximately 9.4 milliliters was the volume of peripheral blood drawn from each donor. The source of the sample is a study of blood T cells in healthy people across ages. The V gene's germline CDR1 is MRHNA and CDR2 SNTAGT. The CDR3 contains 15 residues. General study points: Observed TCR beta diversity per million T cells went down as age went up. This fall followed a roughly linear course with age.

Then a second PCR, running roughly 7 to 11 cycles, was carried out with a sample-barcoded 5' primer and a J-beta primer mix. Each of the samples gave a minimum of 2.5 million paired-end reads that contained CDR3. TCRdb passed the 5' RACE reads through MiXCR, listing each CDR3 protein once. This table has roughly 500,000 distinct CDR3 sequences, 24% appearing once. These data were likewise used in another study, on T cells of mothers and their children. That work contributes: Donors comprised three healthy Caucasian mothers plus their six children.

The J gene is TRBJ2-7, the V gene TRBV6-4, with 16 bases lining up with TRBD2. The DNA matches TRBJ2-1 better at its end, which makes the J call doubtful. Sequencing was done on a sample of blood. This receptor was taken from a boy aged 5-17 years in good health. CDR3 region: CASNEGLAGGNEQFF. The CDR3 DNA sequence: TGTGCCAGCAATGAGGGACTAGCGGGAGGGAATGAGCAGTTCTTC.